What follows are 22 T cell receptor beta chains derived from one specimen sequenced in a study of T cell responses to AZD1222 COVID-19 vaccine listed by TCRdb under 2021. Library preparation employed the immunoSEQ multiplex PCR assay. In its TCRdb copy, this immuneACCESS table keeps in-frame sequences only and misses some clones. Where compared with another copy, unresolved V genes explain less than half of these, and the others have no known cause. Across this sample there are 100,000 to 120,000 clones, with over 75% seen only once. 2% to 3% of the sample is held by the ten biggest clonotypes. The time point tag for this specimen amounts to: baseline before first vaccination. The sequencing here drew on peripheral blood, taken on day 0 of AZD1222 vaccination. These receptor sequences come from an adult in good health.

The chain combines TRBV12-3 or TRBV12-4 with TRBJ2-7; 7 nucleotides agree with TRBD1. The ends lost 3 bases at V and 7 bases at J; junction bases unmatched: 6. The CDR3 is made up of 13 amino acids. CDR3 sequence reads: CASSFGRGWEQYF. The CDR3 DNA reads TGTGCCAGCAGTTTTGGCAGGGGGTGGGAGCAGTACTTC.

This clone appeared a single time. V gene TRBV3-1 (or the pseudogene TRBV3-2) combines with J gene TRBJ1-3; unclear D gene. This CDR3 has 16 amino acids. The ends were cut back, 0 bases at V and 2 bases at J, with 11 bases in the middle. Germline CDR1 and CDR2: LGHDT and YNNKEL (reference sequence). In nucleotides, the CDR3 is TGTGCCAGCAGCCAAGATATCGTCATCCCTGGAAACACCATATATTTT. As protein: CASSQDIVIPGNTIYF.

The CDR3 region is CASSPSEAGELFF. For the CDR3, the DNA is TGTGCCAGCAGCCCAAGCGAGGCCGGGGAGCTGTTTTTT. This rearrangement joins TRBV7-8 to TRBJ2-2; D gene unclear. Trimming stripped 5 bases from V and 6 bases from J, with 10 bases between. This CDR3 has 13 residues. Germline assignment: CDR1 SGHVS and CDR2 FQNEAQ.

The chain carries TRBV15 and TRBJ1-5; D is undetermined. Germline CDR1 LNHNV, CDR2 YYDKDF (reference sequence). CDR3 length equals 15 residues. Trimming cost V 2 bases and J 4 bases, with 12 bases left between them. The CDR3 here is CATSRSPSGNQPQHF. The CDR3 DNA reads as TGTGCCACCAGCAGATCTCCGTCGGGAAATCAGCCCCAGCATTTT. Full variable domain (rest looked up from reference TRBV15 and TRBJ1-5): DAMVIQNPRYQVTQFGKPVTLSCSQTLNHNVMYWYQQKSSQAPKLLFHYYDKDFNNEADTPDNFQSRRPNTSFCFLDIRSPGLGDTAMYLCATSRSPSGNQPQHFGDGTRLSIL.

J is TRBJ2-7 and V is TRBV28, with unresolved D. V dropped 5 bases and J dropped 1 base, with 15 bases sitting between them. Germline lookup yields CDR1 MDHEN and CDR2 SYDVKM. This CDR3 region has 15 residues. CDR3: CASSPNPDGSYEQYF. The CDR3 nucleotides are TGTGCCAGCAGTCCGAACCCGGACGGGTCCTACGAGCAGTACTTC.

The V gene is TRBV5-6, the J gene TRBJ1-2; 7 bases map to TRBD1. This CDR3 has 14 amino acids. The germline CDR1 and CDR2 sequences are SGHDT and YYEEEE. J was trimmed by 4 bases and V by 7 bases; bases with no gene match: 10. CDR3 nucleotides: TGTGCCAGCCACTGGGGAGGGGGCGGCTATGGCTACACCTTC. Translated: CASHWGGGGYGYTF.

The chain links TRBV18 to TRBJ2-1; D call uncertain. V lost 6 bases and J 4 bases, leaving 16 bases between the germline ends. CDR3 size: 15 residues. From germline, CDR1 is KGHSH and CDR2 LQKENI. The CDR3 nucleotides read TGTGCCAGCTCCCCTGGGGTCACGACTTACAATGAGCAGTTCTTC. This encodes CASSPGVTTYNEQFF.

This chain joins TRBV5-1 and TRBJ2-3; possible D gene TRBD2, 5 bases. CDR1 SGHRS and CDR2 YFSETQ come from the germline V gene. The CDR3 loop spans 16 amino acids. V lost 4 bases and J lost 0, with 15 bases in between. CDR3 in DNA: TGCGCCAGCAGCCCCGGTAATCGGGGTAGCACAGATACGCAGTATTTT. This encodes CASSPGNRGSTDTQYF.

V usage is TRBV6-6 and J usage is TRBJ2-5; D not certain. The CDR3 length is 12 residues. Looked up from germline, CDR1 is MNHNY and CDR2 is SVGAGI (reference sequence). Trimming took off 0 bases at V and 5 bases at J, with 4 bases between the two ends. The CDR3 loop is CASSYSWETQYF. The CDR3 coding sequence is TGTGCCAGCAGTTACTCGTGGGAGACCCAGTACTTC.

CDR3 loop: CASSHRLASYNEQFF. The CDR3 region has the DNA TGTGCCAGCAGTCATCGACTAGCGTCCTACAATGAGCAGTTCTTC. The J gene is TRBJ2-1, the V gene TRBV11-3; TRBD2 aligns across 8 bases. Germline V gives CDR1 SGHNT, CDR2 YENEEA. V lost 6 bases to trimming and J lost 1 base; unmatched junction nucleotides: 5. CDR3 length: 15 residues.

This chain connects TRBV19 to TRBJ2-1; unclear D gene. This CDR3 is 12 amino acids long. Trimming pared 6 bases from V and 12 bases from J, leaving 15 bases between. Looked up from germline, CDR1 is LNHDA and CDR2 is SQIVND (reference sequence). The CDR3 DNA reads TGTGCCAGTAGCCCCTCAGGAGCCCGGCAGTTCTTC. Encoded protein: CASSPSGARQFF.

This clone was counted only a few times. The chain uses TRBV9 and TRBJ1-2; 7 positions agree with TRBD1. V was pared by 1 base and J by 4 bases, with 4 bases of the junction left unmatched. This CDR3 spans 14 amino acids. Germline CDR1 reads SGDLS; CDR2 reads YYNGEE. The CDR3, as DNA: TGTGCCAGCAGCGTAACAGGGGTTTCCTATGGCTACACCTTC. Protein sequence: CASSVTGVSYGYTF. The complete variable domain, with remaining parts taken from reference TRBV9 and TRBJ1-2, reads DSGVTQTPKHLITATGQRVTLRCSPRSGDLSVYWYQQSLDQGLQFLIQYYNGEERAKGNILERFSAQQFPDLHSELNLSSLELGDSALYFCASSVTGVSYGYTFGSGTRLTVV.

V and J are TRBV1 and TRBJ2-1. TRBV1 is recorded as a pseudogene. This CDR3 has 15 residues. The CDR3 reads CTSSQDRIHGHEQFF. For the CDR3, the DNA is TGCACCAGCAGCCAAGATCGTATCCACGGGCATGAGCAGTTCTTC.

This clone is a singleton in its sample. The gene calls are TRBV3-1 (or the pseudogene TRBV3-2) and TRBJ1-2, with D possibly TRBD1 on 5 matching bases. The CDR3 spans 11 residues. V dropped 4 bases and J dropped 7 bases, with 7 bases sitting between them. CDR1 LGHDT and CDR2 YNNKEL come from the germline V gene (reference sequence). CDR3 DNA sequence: TGTGCCAGCAGCCTGGGGGGTGGCTACACCTTC. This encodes CASSLGGGYTF.

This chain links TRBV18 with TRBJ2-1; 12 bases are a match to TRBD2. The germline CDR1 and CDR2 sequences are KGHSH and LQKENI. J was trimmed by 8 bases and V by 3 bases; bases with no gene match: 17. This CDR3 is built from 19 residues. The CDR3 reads CASSPLRTSGIRRGDEQFF. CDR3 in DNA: TGTGCCAGCTCACCTTTGCGGACTAGCGGGATAAGGCGCGGCGATGAGCAGTTCTTC.

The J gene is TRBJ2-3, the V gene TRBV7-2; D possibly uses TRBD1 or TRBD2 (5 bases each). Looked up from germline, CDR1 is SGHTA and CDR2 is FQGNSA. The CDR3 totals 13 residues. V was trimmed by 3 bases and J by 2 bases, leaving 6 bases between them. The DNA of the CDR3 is TGTGCCAGCAGCTTGGGGGTCACAGATACGCAGTATTTT. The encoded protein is CASSLGVTDTQYF. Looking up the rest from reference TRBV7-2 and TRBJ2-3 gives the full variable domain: GAGVSQSPSNKVTEKGKDVELRCDPISGHTALYWYRQSLGQGLEFLIYFQGNSAPDKSGLPSDRFSAERTGGSVSTLTIQRTQQEDSAVYLCASSLGVTDTQYFGPGTRLTVL.

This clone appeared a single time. In DNA form, the CDR3 reads TGTGCCAGCAGTGAAGCGCGCAGGATCGGTGAAGCTTTCTTT. As protein: CASSEARRIGEAFF. The genes are TRBV2 and TRBJ1-1; D gene unclear. Trimming removed 0 bases from V and 7 bases from J, with 12 bases in between. The CDR3 sequence is 14 residues long. The germline CDR1 and CDR2 sequences are SNHLY and FYNNEI.

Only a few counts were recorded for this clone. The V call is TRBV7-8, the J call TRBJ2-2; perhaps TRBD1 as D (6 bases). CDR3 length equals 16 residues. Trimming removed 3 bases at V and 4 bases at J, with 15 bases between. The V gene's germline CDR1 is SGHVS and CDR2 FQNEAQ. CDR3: CASSFAGVPFTGELFF. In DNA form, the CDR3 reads TGTGCCAGCAGCTTCGCAGGGGTCCCTTTCACCGGGGAGCTGTTTTTT.

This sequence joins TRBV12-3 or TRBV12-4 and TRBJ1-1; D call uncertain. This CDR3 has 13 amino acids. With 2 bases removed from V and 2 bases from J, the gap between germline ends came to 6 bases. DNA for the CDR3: TGTGCCAGCAGTTTATGGGGAAACACTGAAGCTTTCTTT. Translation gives CASSLWGNTEAFF.

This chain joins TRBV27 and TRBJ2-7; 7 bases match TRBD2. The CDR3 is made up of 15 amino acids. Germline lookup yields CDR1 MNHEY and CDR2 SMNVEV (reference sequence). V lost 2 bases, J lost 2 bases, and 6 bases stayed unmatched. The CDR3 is CASSLRASGPYEQYF. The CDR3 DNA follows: TGTGCCAGCAGTTTACGAGCTAGCGGCCCCTACGAGCAGTACTTC.

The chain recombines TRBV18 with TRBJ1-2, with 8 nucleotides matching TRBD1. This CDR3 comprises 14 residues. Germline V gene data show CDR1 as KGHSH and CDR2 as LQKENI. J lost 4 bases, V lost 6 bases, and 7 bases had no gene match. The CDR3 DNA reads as TGTGCCAGCTCTCCCGACAGGGGATCCTATGGCTACACCTTC. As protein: CASSPDRGSYGYTF.

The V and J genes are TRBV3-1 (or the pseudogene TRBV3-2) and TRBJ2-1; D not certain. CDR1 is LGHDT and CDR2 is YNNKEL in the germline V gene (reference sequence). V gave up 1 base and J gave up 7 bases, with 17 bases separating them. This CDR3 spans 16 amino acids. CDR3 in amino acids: CASSQGTLNFLNEQFF. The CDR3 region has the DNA TGTGCCAGCAGCCAAGGGACCTTAAACTTCTTGAATGAGCAGTTCTTC.